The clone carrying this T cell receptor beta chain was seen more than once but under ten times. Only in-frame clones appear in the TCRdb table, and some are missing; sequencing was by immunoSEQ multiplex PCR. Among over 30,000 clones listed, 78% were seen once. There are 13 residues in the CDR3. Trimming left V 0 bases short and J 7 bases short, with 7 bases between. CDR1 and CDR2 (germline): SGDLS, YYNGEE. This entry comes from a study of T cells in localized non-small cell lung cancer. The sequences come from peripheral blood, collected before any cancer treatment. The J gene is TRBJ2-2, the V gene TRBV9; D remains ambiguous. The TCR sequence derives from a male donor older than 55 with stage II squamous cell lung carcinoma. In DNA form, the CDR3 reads TGTGCCAGCAGCGTAGCTATGAACGGGGAGCTGTTTTTT. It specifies CASSVAMNGELFF.